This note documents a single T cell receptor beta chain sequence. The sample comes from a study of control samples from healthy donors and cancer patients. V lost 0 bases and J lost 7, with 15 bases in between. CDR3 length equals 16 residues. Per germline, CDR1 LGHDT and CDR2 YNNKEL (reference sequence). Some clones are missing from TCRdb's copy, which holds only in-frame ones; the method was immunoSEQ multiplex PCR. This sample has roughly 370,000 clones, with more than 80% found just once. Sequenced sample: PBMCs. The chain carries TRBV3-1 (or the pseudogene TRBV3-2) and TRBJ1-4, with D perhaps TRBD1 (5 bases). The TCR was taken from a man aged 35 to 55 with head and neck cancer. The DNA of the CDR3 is TGTGCCAGCAGCCAAGAACGGGGGAAGATCGGTGAAAAACTGTTTTTT. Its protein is CASSQERGKIGEKLFF.